This T cell receptor beta chain came from a study of technical replicates of blood from a few donors. From germline, CDR1 is MNHEY and CDR2 SMNVEV (reference sequence). The CDR3 totals 15 residues. The V and J ends lost 6 bases and 6 bases, in that order; junction bases with no gene match: 5. Sequenced by immunoSEQ multiplex PCR; TCRdb stores in-frame clones only, minus some. The table lists 85,000 to 100,000 clones, around 96% of them singletons. The rearrangement links TRBV27 to TRBJ2-1; TRBD2 matches at 13 bases. This TCR derives from a human donor in good health. The specimen sequenced was T cells isolated from PBMCs. In DNA form, the CDR3 reads TGTGCCAGCAGCACCGGGACTAGCGGGATCAATGAGCAGTTCTTC. It yields the protein CASSTGTSGINEQFF.